This T cell receptor (beta chain) was found in a study of identical twins. Whole-study findings and limits: Zero-insertion results could be subject to partial confounding by invariant MAIT and iNKT cells. Beta out-of-frame sequences showed weaker excess twin sharing.

From the 5' RACE reads, TCRdb called clonotypes with MiXCR, one entry per CDR3 protein. The data contain 400,000 to 650,000 distinct CDR3 sequences, 20% to 25% of them singletons. A note on this clonotype: Its specificity is unknown.

The germline CDR1 and CDR2 sequences are SGHTA and FQGNSA. The V gene end was trimmed by 5 bases and the J gene end by 3 bases; junction bases not matched to a gene: 7. The CDR3 runs 15 residues. The data also belong to a second study, concerning T cells expressing NK-cell markers. From that second work: Sorted CD3+CD56+NKG2C+, CD3+CD56+NKG2C- and CD3+CD56-NKG2C+ T cells supplied TCR beta repertoires. Certain NKG2C+ T cell clones were expanded, and their HCMV specificity remained unclear.

This chain connects TRBV7-2 to TRBJ1-5; 7 bases fit TRBD1. This receptor was identified in a young woman in good health. Sequenced: CD4+ T cells sorted from blood. The CDR3 here is CASSTQTGTNQPQHF. The CDR3 coding sequence is TGTGCCAGCAGCACTCAGACAGGGACCAATCAGCCCCAGCATTTT.